These T cell receptor beta chains were read from a single sample in a study of cytomegalovirus exposure and HLA in healthy donors. The method was immunoSEQ multiplex PCR; TCRdb's version includes in-frame clones alone and lacks a portion of them. This table holds approximately 120,000 clones, around 94% found once. The specimen was PBMCs. The source is a woman aged 18-30 years in good health and CMV-seronegative. Each CDR3 is given without its conserved first and last residue.

j_gene,v_gene,CDR3aa
TRBJ2-2,TRBV19,ASSARTANTGELF
TRBJ1-6,TRBV5-1,ASSLEQGGVSSPLH
TRBJ2-1,TRBV5-4,ASSSAVTRSSYNEQF
TRBJ1-2,TRBV9,ASSTLDRVNYGYT
TRBJ1-1,TRBV6-5,ASSWGQLNTEAF
TRBJ2-3,TRBV9,ASSLGLADTDTQY
TRBJ2-2,TRBV7-2,ASSFFISNTGELF
TRBJ2-5,TRBV28,ASSSGQGLQETQY
TRBJ2-1,TRBV27,ASSPDTGYNEQF
TRBJ1-5,TRBV19,ASSIWAAGPQH
TRBJ2-2,TRBV6-4,ASRVGQNTGELF
TRBJ2-1,TRBV5-1,ASSLSEYNEQF
TRBJ1-2,TRBV7-2,ASSPTDTGYT
TRBJ2-3,TRBV27,ASSFRHTSTDTQY
TRBJ2-1,TRBV5-6,ASSLPEYNEQF
TRBJ2-1,TRBV6-4,ASSDSGKQGSRGEQF
TRBJ1-5,TRBV4-1,ASSRSGTGSNQPQH
TRBJ2-5,TRBV2,ASSEEVVAQETQY
TRBJ1-2,TRBV5-4,ASKLSQIGGAYGYT
TRBJ2-1,TRBV10-3,AMALSSYNEQF